This T cell receptor beta chain comes out of a study of shared clonotypes between healthy human individuals. Regarding the study as a whole: Clonotype sharing levels among donors were expected to vary with sequencing depth.

Selected positively for CCR7 and CD45RO-negative, naive CD8 cells excluded terminally differentiated effector memory CD45RA+ cells. As originally analysed: Junction-only sequences without quality scores came from ImmunoSEQ, so filtering differed. Data came from immunoSEQ multiplex PCR; TCRdb stores just in-frame clones and leaves some out. The V and J calls and the clone size are those of that table, but D and trimming were determined from the DNA. The table has fewer than 1 million clones, just over 95% seen once. The sample holds one count of this clone. Its cognate antigen is unknown. In germline, CDR1 is LGHNT, CDR2 FRNRAP. V lost 1 base to trimming and J lost 0 bases, with 17 bases between them. The CDR3 runs 18 residues.

The receptor's source is a man younger than 45 in good health. Material: naive CD8+ T cells sorted from blood. This chain uses TRBV12-5 with TRBJ2-3; D ambiguous. CDR3 amino acids: CASGLAQTRTFSTDTQYF. CDR3 sequence (DNA): TGTGCTAGTGGTTTGGCCCAAACTCGGACCTTTAGCACAGATACGCAGTATTTT.